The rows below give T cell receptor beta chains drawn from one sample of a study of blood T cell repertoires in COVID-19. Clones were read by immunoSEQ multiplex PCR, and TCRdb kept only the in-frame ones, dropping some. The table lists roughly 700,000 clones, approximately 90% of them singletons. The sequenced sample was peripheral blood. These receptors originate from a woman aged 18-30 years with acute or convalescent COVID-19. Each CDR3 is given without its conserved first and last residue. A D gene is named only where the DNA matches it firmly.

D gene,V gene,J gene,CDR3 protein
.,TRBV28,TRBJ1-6,ASSLAQQGSYNSPLH
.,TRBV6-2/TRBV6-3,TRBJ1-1,ASSYPPGLLNTEAF
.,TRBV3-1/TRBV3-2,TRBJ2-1,ASSQDPRLLPYNEQF
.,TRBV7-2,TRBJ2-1,ASSLAVGGGDEQF
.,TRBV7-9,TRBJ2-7,ASSSDYRAGGEQY
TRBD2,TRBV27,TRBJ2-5,ASSFLGVAGETQY
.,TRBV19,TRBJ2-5,ASKRGVGETQY
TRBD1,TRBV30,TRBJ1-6,ACNPGQGAAPLH
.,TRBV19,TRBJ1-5,ASSMDWQNQPQH
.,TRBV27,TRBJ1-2,ASSADRTYGYT
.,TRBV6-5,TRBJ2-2,ASLREFTGELF
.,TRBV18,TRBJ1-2,ASSPATGANYGYT
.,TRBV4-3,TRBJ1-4,ASSTGTGNEKLF
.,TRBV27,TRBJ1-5,ASSPLAGNQPQH
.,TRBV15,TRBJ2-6,ATGVSTSGANVLT
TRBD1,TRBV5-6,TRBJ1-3,ASSRQGDRLSGNTIY
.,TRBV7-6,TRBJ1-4,ASSSRRGEKLF
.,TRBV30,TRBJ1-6,AWSGTALSPLH
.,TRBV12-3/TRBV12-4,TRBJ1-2,ASNPARGSGYT
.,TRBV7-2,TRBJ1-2,ASSLANGVNYGYT
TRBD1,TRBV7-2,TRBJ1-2,ASSFDRVRGYT
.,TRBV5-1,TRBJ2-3,ASSLKSSTDTQY
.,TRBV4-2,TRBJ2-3,ASSRDRPTDTQY
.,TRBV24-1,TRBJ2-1,ATSDYFQADEQF
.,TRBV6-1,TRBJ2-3,ASSAPDSSSTDTQY
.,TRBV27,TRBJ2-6,ASSLQGGGANVLT
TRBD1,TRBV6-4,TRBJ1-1,ASSDGQGGTEAF
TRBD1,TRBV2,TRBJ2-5,ASNRQGEIQY
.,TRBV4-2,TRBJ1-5,ASSQESGLHQPQH
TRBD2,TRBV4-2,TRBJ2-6,ASSQAAGTGLAGGKGANVLT
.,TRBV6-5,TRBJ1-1,ASSYTGQGWNTEAF
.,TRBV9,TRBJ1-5,ASSVGGGNQPQH
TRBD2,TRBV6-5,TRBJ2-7,ASSYGRGATYEQY
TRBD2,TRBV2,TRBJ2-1,ASSASGGRNNEQF
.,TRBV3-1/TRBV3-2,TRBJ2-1,ASSQLAEIWNEQF
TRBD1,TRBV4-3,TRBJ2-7,ASSRGQGGEQY
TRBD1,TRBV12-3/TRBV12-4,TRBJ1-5,ASRSTGGQPQH
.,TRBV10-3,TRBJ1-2,AISGDSYGYT
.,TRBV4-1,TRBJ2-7,ASRDSDEQY
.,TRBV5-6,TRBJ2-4,ASSPTSWRDIQY
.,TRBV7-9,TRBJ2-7,ASSLAPQGRYEQY
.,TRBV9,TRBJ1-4,ASGPESFNEKLF
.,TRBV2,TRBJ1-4,ASGLTGINEKLF
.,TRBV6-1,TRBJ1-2,ASSEAAGAAAGYT
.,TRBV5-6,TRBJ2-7,ASSLASYEQY
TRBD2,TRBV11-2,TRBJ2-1,ASSLGFSAGGIYNEQF
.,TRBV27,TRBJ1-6,ASSLSGGGLPSSYNSPLH
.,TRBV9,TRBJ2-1,ASSVESGEGEQF
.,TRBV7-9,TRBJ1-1,ASSLPLRVNTEAF
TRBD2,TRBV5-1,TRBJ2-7,ASSRAGGLVLNYEQY